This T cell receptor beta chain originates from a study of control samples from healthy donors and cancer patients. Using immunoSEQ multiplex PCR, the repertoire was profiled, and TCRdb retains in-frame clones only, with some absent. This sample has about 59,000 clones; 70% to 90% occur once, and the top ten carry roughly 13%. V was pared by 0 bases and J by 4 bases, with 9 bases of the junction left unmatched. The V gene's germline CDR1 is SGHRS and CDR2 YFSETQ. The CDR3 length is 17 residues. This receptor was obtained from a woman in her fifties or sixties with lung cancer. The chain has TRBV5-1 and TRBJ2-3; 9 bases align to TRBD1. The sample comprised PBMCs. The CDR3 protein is CASSLGTGTGWSDTQYF. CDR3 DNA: TGCGCCAGCAGCTTGGGGACCGGGACAGGGTGGTCAGATACGCAGTATTTT.